Below, 5 T cell receptor beta chains from the same sample are listed, as sequenced in a study of shared clonotypes between healthy human individuals. Assay: immunoSEQ multiplex PCR; the TCRdb copy retains only in-frame clones and omits some. The sample lists over 700,000 clones; 55% to 75% were seen once. The sample taken for sequencing was memory CD4+ T cells sorted from blood. The subset denotes: CD45RA-negative fraction. Receptor source: a woman in her 30s in good health.

The rearrangement uses TRBV11-2 and TRBJ1-3, with D possibly matching TRBD1 (6 bases). Germline loops: CDR1 SGHAT, CDR2 FQNNGV. Trimming took off 4 bases at V and 4 bases at J, with 14 bases between the two ends. The CDR3 is 15 residues long. The CDR3: CASSSYRGPGNTIYF. CDR3 DNA: TGTGCCAGCAGCTCCTACCGGGGGCCAGGAAACACCATATATTTT.

This clone appeared many times. The chain is built from TRBV7-9 and TRBJ2-7; D call uncertain. V shed 5 bases and J shed 5 bases, with 16 bases lying between them. The CDR3 is made up of 14 amino acids. Looked up from germline, CDR1 is SEHNR and CDR2 is FQNEAQ (reference sequence). CDR3 residues: CASSPGRVRNEQYF. The CDR3, as DNA: TGTGCCAGCAGCCCAGGTAGGGTTCGGAACGAGCAGTACTTC.

The V gene is TRBV6-1, the J gene TRBJ2-5; no reliable D call. Deletions cut 5 bases from V and 7 bases from J, with 14 bases between. The CDR3 consists of 13 residues. Germline assignment: CDR1 MNHNS and CDR2 SASEGT. CDR3 coding DNA: TGTGCCAGCAGTTATGGGTCCTTAGGGACCCAGTACTTC. Protein product: CASSYGSLGTQYF.

The chain carries TRBV14 and TRBJ1-3, with unresolved D. The germline CDR1 and CDR2 sequences are SGHDN and FVKESK. The V end lost 5 bases, the J end lost 8 bases, and 16 bases lay between the germline ends. The CDR3 spans 14 residues. The CDR3 DNA is TGTGCCAGCAGCGGGCAGATCGCCGTGGACACCATATATTTT. This codes for CASSGQIAVDTIYF.

To note about this clone: At the DNA level, this CDR3 is encoded by other sequences in the same sample as well. The rearrangement joins TRBV18 to TRBJ1-1; D is unclear. Between the trimmed V and J ends, which lost 3 bases and 2 bases, there was a span of 7 bases. CDR1 and CDR2 (germline): KGHSH, LQKENI. The CDR3 totals 13 residues. The CDR3 DNA reads TGTGCCAGCTCACCGGCAGCTAACACTGAAGCTTTCTTT. As protein: CASSPAANTEAFF.